The 9 T cell receptor beta chains listed next were all sequenced from one sample in a study of blood T cell repertoires in COVID-19. Assay: immunoSEQ multiplex PCR; the TCRdb copy retains only in-frame clones and omits some. The data hold about 200,000 clones, with about nine tenths observed a single time. Source material: peripheral blood. The receptors originated from a man between 60 and 75 years old who had recovered from COVID-19.

The chain links TRBV20-1 to TRBJ1-1, with TRBD1 as a possible D gene (5 bases). CDR1 DFQATT and CDR2 SNEGSKA come from the germline V gene (reference sequence). The CDR3 has 15 amino acids. V was shortened by 3 bases and J by 4 bases, with 18 bases between the two germline ends. The CDR3 spells CSASHGARGGTEAFF. Here the CDR3 DNA reads TGCAGTGCTAGTCACGGGGCCCGGGGGGGCACTGAAGCTTTCTTT.

Note on this clone: At one of its ends the junction is not consistent with the germline gene, which may arise from a read error. The genes are TRBV5-6 and TRBJ1-2, with TRBD1 matching over 8 bases. The CDR3 runs to 14 residues. From germline, CDR1 is SGHDT and CDR2 YYEEEE. CDR3 amino acids: CASSPRTGNYGYTF. The CDR3 coding sequence is TGTGCCAGCAGCCCCAGGACAGGGAACTACGGCTACACCTTC.

The chain has TRBV12-3 or TRBV12-4 and TRBJ1-2, with no clear D. V dropped 4 bases and J dropped 8 bases, with 8 bases sitting between them. CDR3 length: 11 amino acids. In nucleotides, the CDR3 is TGTGCCAGCAGTTCAGTGCGGGGCTACACCTTC. It translates to CASSSVRGYTF.

Here the CDR3 reads CASSPGQASNQPQHF. DNA of the CDR3: TGTGCCAGCAGCCCGGGACAGGCCAGCAATCAGCCCCAGCATTTT. This sequence joins TRBV2 and TRBJ1-5, with 8 bases that match TRBD1. Trimming cost V 6 bases and J 1 base; bases outside gene matches: 5. The CDR3 runs to 15 residues. Per germline, CDR1 SNHLY and CDR2 FYNNEI.

The rearrangement joins TRBV5-1 to TRBJ1-4; 7 bases agree with TRBD1. After removal of 4 bases from V and 2 bases from J, the junction contained 5 bases not matched to a gene. The CDR3 consists of 15 residues. CDR1 is SGHRS, CDR2 YFSETQ, per germline. The CDR3, as DNA: TGCGCCAGCAGCCCGCCGGGACAGACTAATGAAAAACTGTTTTTT. This sequence encodes CASSPPGQTNEKLFF.

This clone has more than one count but fewer than ten. The V and J genes are TRBV19 and TRBJ1-1; 8 nucleotides match TRBD1. CDR3 size: 15 residues. Germline V gives CDR1 LNHDA, CDR2 SQIVND (reference sequence). J gave up 3 bases and V 2 bases, and 5 bases lay outside the gene matches. The CDR3 region is CASSIPTRGHTEAFF. The CDR3 DNA follows: TGTGCCAGTAGTATACCCACCAGGGGGCACACTGAAGCTTTCTTT.

The rearrangement uses TRBV27 and TRBJ2-3, with TRBD1 matching over 7 bases. V trimming: 6 bases; J trimming: 0 bases; junction bases outside the gene matches: 3. This CDR3 contains 14 residues. The germline gives CDR1 MNHEY, CDR2 SMNVEV (reference sequence). For the CDR3, the DNA is TGTGCCAGCAGAGGGGGACAGAGCACAGATACGCAGTATTTT. This gives the protein CASRGGQSTDTQYF.

The CDR3, as DNA: TGTGCCAGCTCACCACCAGGGGTGAACACTGAAGCTTTCTTT. It is translated as CASSPPGVNTEAFF. The rearrangement uses TRBV18 and TRBJ1-1; tentative D call: TRBD1 (5 bases). Looked up from germline, CDR1 is KGHSH and CDR2 is LQKENI. V was cut by 0 bases and J by 0 bases, with 5 bases left in between. CDR3 length equals 14 residues.

J is TRBJ2-7 and V is TRBV5-1; 13 nucleotides align to TRBD2. With V trimmed by 3 bases and J by 2 bases, 5 bases remained unmatched. Germline CDR1 and CDR2: SGHRS and YFSETQ. This CDR3 region has 16 residues. The CDR3 sequence is CASSSAGTSGTYEQYF. As DNA, the CDR3 is TGCGCCAGCAGCTCCGCCGGGACTAGCGGGACCTACGAGCAGTACTTC.